A single sample gave rise to the 27 T cell receptor beta chains below, sequenced in a study of graft-versus-host responses after intestinal transplantation. Using immunoSEQ multiplex PCR, the repertoire was profiled, and TCRdb retains in-frame clones only, with some absent. This sample carries about 57,000 clones, approximately 90% of them seen once, and the ten largest clones take 1.5% to 2%. The sample in question was PBMCs, obtained 26 days after transplant. The source is a human patient who received an intestinal transplant, so some T cells may come from the graft donor.

This rearrangement joins TRBV2 to TRBJ2-7; TRBD1 is a possible D gene (7 bases). The V gene lost 6 bases and the J gene lost 2 bases, with 14 bases spanning the gap. CDR1 is SNHLY and CDR2 is FYNNEI in the germline V gene. The CDR3 extends over 14 amino acids. CDR3 sequence reads: CASREGATTYEQYV. The CDR3 DNA reads TGTGCCAGCAGGGAGGGGGCGACAACCTACGAGCAGTACGTC.

CDR3 in DNA: TGTGCCAGTAGTGGCGGGAGGGCCCAGCATTTT. Translation: CASSGGRAQHF. This sequence joins TRBV19 and TRBJ1-5; unclear D gene. CDR1 is LNHDA, CDR2 SQIVND, per germline (reference sequence). The V end was cut by 5 bases, the J end by 11 bases, with 10 bases between. The CDR3 is 11 residues long.

V and J are TRBV28 and TRBJ1-2; no definite D call. CDR3 size: 14 residues. The ends were cut back, 5 bases at V and 1 base at J, with 11 bases in the middle. The germline V gene has CDR1 MDHEN and CDR2 SYDVKM. CDR3 in DNA: TGTGCCAGCAGTATTGGCGGAAATAACTATGGCTACACCTTC. This sequence encodes CASSIGGNNYGYTF.

The CDR3 DNA reads as TGTGCCAGCAGTTTGTCCCGACAGCGTGAAGCTTTCTTT. It yields the protein CASSLSRQREAFF. The rearrangement joins TRBV27 to TRBJ1-1; D possibly corresponds to TRBD1 (5 bases). The germline gives CDR1 MNHEY, CDR2 SMNVEV (reference sequence). Trimming removed 3 bases from V and 7 bases from J, with 12 bases in between. The CDR3 length is 13 residues.

The chain carries TRBV4-1 and TRBJ2-3; no firm D call. The germline CDR1 and CDR2 sequences are MGHRA and YSYEKL. The CDR3 loop spans 17 amino acids. The V end was cut by 0 bases, the J end by 0 bases, with 13 bases between. The CDR3 loop reads CASSQDLWASSTDTQYF. The CDR3 bases are TGCGCCAGCAGCCAAGATCTATGGGCATCGAGCACAGATACGCAGTATTTT.

This chain uses TRBV2 with TRBJ2-7; 8 nucleotides agree with TRBD2. The CDR3 runs to 14 residues. V trimming: 7 bases; J trimming: 5 bases; junction bases outside the gene matches: 10. Germline CDR1 reads SNHLY; CDR2 reads FYNNEI. CDR3 residues: CASNPGGAFDEQYF. The CDR3 DNA is TGTGCCAGCAATCCCGGGGGGGCGTTCGACGAGCAGTACTTC.

This chain links TRBV28 with TRBJ2-1; the match to TRBD2 covers 9 bases. J was trimmed by 1 base and V by 6 bases; bases with no gene match: 7. The CDR3 contains 16 residues. Germline CDR1 MDHEN, CDR2 SYDVKM. The CDR3 DNA reads as TGTGCCAGCAGCTCGTTAGCGGGAGTTTCCTACAATGAGCAGTTCTTC. Protein product: CASSSLAGVSYNEQFF.

The J gene is TRBJ1-5, the V gene TRBV28; TRBD1 is a possible D gene (5 bases). The CDR3 is 14 amino acids. Germline CDR1 is MDHEN and CDR2 is SYDVKM. The ends were cut back, 6 bases at V and 7 bases at J, with 16 bases in the middle. The CDR3, as DNA: TGTGCCAGCAGGGTGGGGAGGGGCTTACAGCCCCAGCATTTT. This translates into CASRVGRGLQPQHF.

V is TRBV19 and J is TRBJ1-2, with TRBD1 identical over 9 bases. V lost 5 bases, J lost 4 bases, and 5 bases stayed unmatched. CDR3 length: 14 residues. CDR1 and CDR2 (germline): LNHDA, SQIVND (reference sequence). DNA for the CDR3: TGTGCCAGTAGTTCGGACAGGGGAACCTATGGCTACACCTTC. Residues: CASSSDRGTYGYTF. The variable domain in full, completed from reference TRBV19 and TRBJ1-2, reads DGGITQSPKYLFRKEGQNVTLSCEQNLNHDAMYWYRQDPGQGLRLIYYSQIVNDFQKGDIAEGYSVSREKKESFPLTVTSAQKNPTAFYLCASSSDRGTYGYTFGSGTRLTVV.

This chain uses TRBV5-1 with TRBJ2-3; TRBD1 aligns across 10 bases. The germline gives CDR1 SGHRS, CDR2 YFSETQ. The junction had 15 bases not matched to a gene; V was cut back by 4 bases and J by 4 bases. The CDR3 contains 18 residues. Here the CDR3 reads CASSRTSRDRGVPDTQYF. The CDR3 DNA sequence: TGCGCCAGCAGCAGGACCAGCCGGGACAGGGGAGTCCCAGATACGCAGTATTTT. The whole variable domain, remainder taken from reference TRBV5-1 and TRBJ2-3, is KAGVTQTPRYLIKTRGQQVTLSCSPISGHRSVSWYQQTPGQGLQFLFEYFSETQRNKGNFPGRFSGRQFSNSRSEMNVSTLELGDSALYLCASSRTSRDRGVPDTQYFGPGTRLTVL.

The V gene is TRBV10-2, the J gene TRBJ1-5; 8 bases map to TRBD1. CDR1 and CDR2 (germline): WSHSY, SAAADI. After removal of 8 bases from V and 2 bases from J, the junction contained 14 bases not matched to a gene. This CDR3 is 17 amino acids long. The DNA for the CDR3 is TGCGCCAGCGGACAGGGACAGGCCTTAGCGGGCAATCAGCCCCAGCATTTT. Protein sequence: CASGQGQALAGNQPQHF.

This clone was recorded only once. The gene calls are TRBV2 and TRBJ2-3, with TRBD2 as a possible D gene (5 bases). The ends were cut back, 7 bases at V and 6 bases at J, with 14 bases in the middle. The CDR3 covers 13 residues. The germline gives CDR1 SNHLY, CDR2 FYNNEI. This CDR3 reads CASTSQHGDTQYF. As DNA, the CDR3 is TGTGCCAGCACTAGCCAGCATGGGGATACGCAGTATTTT.

This clone was detected only once. V is TRBV7-3 and J is TRBJ1-1, with a tentative D call TRBD1 (5 bases). From germline, CDR1 is SGHTA and CDR2 FQGTGA. Trimming removed 5 bases at V and 5 bases at J, with 15 bases between. The CDR3 is 14 residues long. CDR3 loop: CASSLQGGATEAFF. The CDR3 nucleotides read TGTGCCAGCAGCCTCCAGGGAGGCGCAACTGAAGCTTTCTTT.

The V call is TRBV19, the J call TRBJ2-4, with a possible D match to TRBD1 (6 bases). This CDR3 spans 14 amino acids. Deletions cut 2 bases from V and 3 bases from J, with 8 bases between. CDR1 is LNHDA and CDR2 is SQIVND in the germline V gene (reference sequence). This chain's CDR3 is CASSIRDNKNIQYF. Written as DNA, the CDR3 is TGTGCCAGTAGTATACGGGACAACAAAAACATTCAGTACTTC.

V and J are TRBV9 and TRBJ2-7; D is perhaps TRBD2 (6 bases). Germline values: CDR1 SGDLS, CDR2 YYNGEE. V lost 4 bases, J lost 2 bases, and 13 bases lay in between. This CDR3 region has 14 residues. The CDR3 sequence is CASSSGTATYEQYF. CDR3 nucleotide sequence: TGTGCCAGCAGCTCCGGGACTGCTACCTACGAGCAGTACTTC.

This clone was seen a single time. The J gene is TRBJ2-1, the V gene TRBV27, with TRBD1 matching over 7 bases. The CDR3 loop spans 17 amino acids. CDR1 and CDR2 from the germline V gene are MNHEY and SMNVEV (reference sequence). V shed 0 bases and J 5 bases; nucleotides not matched to a gene: 10. The chain's CDR3 is CASSLSQGVMEDNEQFF. CDR3 DNA sequence: TGTGCCAGCAGTTTATCGCAGGGGGTAATGGAGGACAATGAGCAGTTCTTC.

V usage is TRBV4-3 and J usage is TRBJ1-2; D remains unclear. With 3 bases removed from V and 0 bases from J, the gap between germline ends came to 8 bases. The CDR3 loop spans 14 amino acids. Germline V gene data show CDR1 as LGHNA and CDR2 as YSLEER. The CDR3 loop is CASSQIETNYGYTF. The CDR3 nucleotides read TGCGCCAGCAGCCAGATAGAGACTAACTATGGCTACACCTTC.

The chain is built from TRBV6-5 and TRBJ1-6; D gene unclear. Trimming shortened V by 7 bases and J by 9 bases, and 13 bases separated the two germline ends. Germline assignment: CDR1 MNHEY and CDR2 SVGAGI. The CDR3 has 13 residues. The CDR3 protein is CASTGAFGSPLHF. Written as DNA, the CDR3 is TGTGCCAGCACCGGAGCCTTTGGTTCACCCCTCCACTTT.

The chain joins TRBV7-6 to TRBJ1-1; tentative D call: TRBD1 (6 bases). The CDR3 runs to 15 residues. CDR1 SGHVS and CDR2 FNYEAQ come from the germline V gene. V was clipped by 4 bases and J by 3 bases, with 15 bases between them. This chain's CDR3 is CASSSRTDLDTEAFF. CDR3 in DNA: TGTGCCAGCAGCTCCAGGACAGACTTGGACACTGAAGCTTTCTTT.

J is TRBJ1-5 and V is TRBV4-2; no reliable D call. Germline assignment: CDR1 LGHNA and CDR2 YNFKEQ. Trimming removed 1 base from V and 0 bases from J, with 10 bases in between. The CDR3 totals 16 residues. This chain's CDR3 is CASSQAQADSNQPQHF. CDR3 DNA: TGTGCCAGCAGCCAAGCCCAAGCCGATAGCAATCAGCCCCAGCATTTT.

This clone is medium-sized within its sample. The chain recombines TRBV6-4 with TRBJ2-3; 9 bases agree with TRBD2. CDR3 length equals 14 residues. The V and J ends lost 4 bases and 4 bases, in that order; junction bases with no gene match: 3. The germline V gene encodes CDR1 MRHNA and CDR2 SNTAGT. The CDR3 DNA sequence: TGTGCCAGCAGTGTTTTAGCGGGAGCAGATACGCAGTATTTT. It encodes CASSVLAGADTQYF.

This sequence joins TRBV5-1 and TRBJ2-1; tentatively, D is TRBD1 (5 bases). V shed 4 bases and J shed 2 bases, with 19 bases lying between them. Germline lookup yields CDR1 SGHRS and CDR2 YFSETQ. The CDR3 is 17 residues long. The CDR3 region is CASSLRSGAETYNEQFF. For the CDR3, the DNA is TGCGCCAGCAGCCTTAGAAGTGGGGCGGAAACCTACAATGAGCAGTTCTTC.

The chain links TRBV9 to TRBJ2-2; 8 bases agree with TRBD2. This CDR3 spans 20 amino acids. The V and J ends lost 0 bases and 2 bases, in that order; junction bases with no gene match: 15. Per germline, CDR1 SGDLS and CDR2 YYNGEE. Here the CDR3 reads CASSVVTQAGAPINTGELFF. CDR3 sequence (DNA): TGTGCCAGCAGCGTAGTAACCCAAGCGGGGGCACCTATAAACACCGGGGAGCTGTTTTTT.

The chain is built from TRBV29-1 and TRBJ2-1; 10 bases are a match to TRBD2. The CDR3 totals 17 residues. Losses at the gene ends were 0 bases for V and 7 bases for J; bases not matched to a gene: 12. The germline CDR1 and CDR2 sequences are SQVTM and ANQGSEA. The CDR3 is CSVEDRLAGVRGNEQFF. The CDR3 DNA sequence: TGCAGCGTTGAAGATCGTCTAGCGGGAGTCAGGGGAAATGAGCAGTTCTTC.

The rearrangement links TRBV9 to TRBJ2-1, with D possibly matching TRBD2 (6 bases). The CDR3 spans 16 residues. Germline V gene sequence: CDR1 SGDLS, CDR2 YYNGEE. V lost 0 bases and J lost 4, with 14 bases in between. The CDR3 nucleotides are TGTGCCAGCAGCGTAGATCTGGCGGGGACTTACAATGAGCAGTTCTTC. This codes for CASSVDLAGTYNEQFF.

The rearrangement uses TRBV27 and TRBJ2-3; TRBD1 aligns across 7 bases. Trimming at V came to 8 bases and at J to 1 base, leaving 3 bases not matched to a gene. The CDR3 spans 13 residues. Germline-derived CDR1 and CDR2 are MNHEY and SMNVEV (reference sequence). As DNA, the CDR3 is TGTGCCAGCTCCGACAGGGGCACAGATACGCAGTATTTT. Translating it yields CASSDRGTDTQYF.

The chain combines TRBV6-5 with TRBJ1-1, with 9 bases lining up with TRBD1. The CDR3 is 15 amino acids. Germline V gene data show CDR1 as MNHEY and CDR2 as SVGAGI. Trimming took 6 bases from V and 0 from J; bases not matched to a gene: 5. This chain's CDR3 is CASRVTGGMNTEAFF. Written as DNA, the CDR3 is TGTGCCAGCAGGGTGACAGGGGGTATGAACACTGAAGCTTTCTTT.